The present T cell receptor (beta chain) was sequenced within a study of human T cells and chemical hapten exposure. Study as a whole: Skin of the upper inner arm, approximately 2 cm by approximately 2 cm, received 2% DPC for sensitization. Cases of alopecia areata, totalis or universalis occurred in a predominantly female patient group. Study findings and constraints: Significantly more large CDR3 similarity clusters were formed by expanded TCRs than by controls.

Time point described: patch test 1, 2 weeks after DPC sensitization. Sample treatment: therapeutic diphenylcyclopropenone sensitization with weekly scalp DPC. Unique molecular identifiers were linked by the library to individual cDNA molecules. TCRdb re-derived calls from the RACE reads in MiXCR, one entry per CDR3 protein. The sample holds tens of thousands of distinct CDR3 sequences, more than 9% seen once. The V gene's germline CDR1 is DFQATT and CDR2 SNEGSKA (reference sequence). The CDR3 runs 14 residues. V was clipped by 6 bases and J by 0 bases, with 13 bases between them. This clonotype has just a few counts. The antigen is not known.

The rearrangement joins TRBV20-1 to TRBJ2-3; weak D call: TRBD2 (5 bases). Source: whole blood, taken in connection with sensitization to the hapten diphenylcyclopropenone (DPC). This TCR came from a man aged 40-50 years with alopecia areata. Some clones in this sample may be carry-over from other donors' samples. The CDR3 spells CSAGDLVSTDTQYF. The CDR3 DNA sequence: TGCAGTGCGGGAGACTTAGTAAGCACAGATACGCAGTATTTT.